Shown below are 18 T cell receptor beta chains from a single sample sequenced in a study of T cells after posttransplantation cyclophosphamide. Sequencing used immunoSEQ multiplex PCR; TCRdb keeps in-frame clones, though not all of them. The sample consists of approximately 17,000 clones, more than 60% of them appearing once. Busulfan-fludarabine conditioning, marrow transplant, and cyclophosphamide on days +3 and +4 were administered. The sequenced sample was CD8+ T cells sorted from PBMCs, obtained around 2,000 days after a stem cell transplant with posttransplant cyclophosphamide. These receptors all stem from a female patient aged 35 to 55 who received an allogeneic stem cell transplant from a related donor, was CMV-positive, and had no GVHD. Some T cells may originate from the graft donor.

The chain couples TRBV6-4 to TRBJ2-3; 8 positions agree with TRBD2. CDR1 MRHNA and CDR2 SNTAGT come from the germline V gene. The V gene end was trimmed by 3 bases and the J gene end by 2 bases; junction bases not matched to a gene: 1. The CDR3 length is 14 residues. The CDR3 DNA sequence: TGTGCCAGCAGTGAGACTAGCGCCACAGATACGCAGTATTTT. Its protein product is CASSETSATDTQYF.

The V and J genes are TRBV19 and TRBJ1-1, with 10 positions matching TRBD1. V was clipped by 1 base and J by 3 bases; unmatched bases: 2. The length of the CDR3 is 15 residues. In germline, CDR1 is LNHDA, CDR2 SQIVND (reference sequence). The CDR3 nucleotides are TGTGCCAGTAGTATAGGGGGACAGGGGTACACTGAAGCTTTCTTT. This sequence encodes CASSIGGQGYTEAFF.

This clone appeared a few times. The chain uses TRBV28 and TRBJ1-2; 10 positions match TRBD1. In germline, CDR1 is MDHEN, CDR2 SYDVKM. This CDR3 has 17 residues. J was trimmed by 2 bases and V by 6 bases; bases with no gene match: 12. CDR3: CASRSLGTGDPNYGYTF. The CDR3 DNA reads as TGTGCCAGCAGATCCCTCGGGACAGGGGACCCGAACTATGGCTACACCTTC.

J is TRBJ2-3 and V is TRBV5-6; possibly TRBD2 for D (6 bases). The CDR3 has 15 amino acids. V dropped 1 base and J dropped 2 bases, with 11 bases sitting between them. Germline assignment: CDR1 SGHDT and CDR2 YYEEEE. CDR3 residues: CASSLRRGNTDTQYF. CDR3 in DNA: TGTGCCAGCAGCTTGCGACGGGGGAACACAGATACGCAGTATTTT.

V gene TRBV4-2 combines with J gene TRBJ2-5, with a weak D call TRBD2 (5 bases). V was shortened by 0 bases and J by 2 bases, with 16 bases between the two germline ends. Germline CDR1 reads LGHNA; CDR2 reads YNFKEQ. The CDR3 spans 17 residues. The CDR3: CASSQDKRDDVQETQYF. The DNA for the CDR3 is TGTGCCAGCAGCCAAGATAAACGGGATGACGTACAAGAGACCCAGTACTTC.

The chain combines TRBV28 with TRBJ1-2; TRBD1 aligns across 10 bases. The germline V gene encodes CDR1 MDHEN and CDR2 SYDVKM. V shed 6 bases and J 3 bases; nucleotides not matched to a gene: 16. This CDR3 comprises 18 residues. For the CDR3, the DNA is TGTGCCAGCAGCCCGACAGCTTTTTCCGGGACAGGGGACTATGGCTACACCTTC. Translation: CASSPTAFSGTGDYGYTF.

V is TRBV6-6 and J is TRBJ2-5; 8 positions match TRBD2. After removal of 8 bases from V and 5 bases from J, the junction contained 10 bases not matched to a gene. Germline V gives CDR1 MNHNY, CDR2 SVGAGI (reference sequence). There are 14 residues in the CDR3. In nucleotides, the CDR3 is TGTGCCAGCCGCTTGGCGGGGGGTGAGGAGACCCAGTACTTC. Its translation is CASRLAGGEETQYF.

The CDR3 bases are TGTGCCAGCAGCTTCACGGAGGTCAAAAATAGGGTCCGGAACTATGGCTACACCTTC. Amino acids: CASSFTEVKNRVRNYGYTF. J is TRBJ1-2 and V is TRBV11-2; D uncertain. This CDR3 comprises 19 residues. From germline, CDR1 is SGHAT and CDR2 FQNNGV. Deletions cut 3 bases from V and 2 bases from J, with 25 bases between.

V is TRBV7-9 and J is TRBJ2-7, with 10 positions matching TRBD1. Losses at the gene ends were 5 bases for V and 1 base for J; bases not matched to a gene: 5. Germline CDR1 SEHNR, CDR2 FQNEAQ (reference sequence). The CDR3 is made up of 15 amino acids. This chain's CDR3 is CASSPRDRGSYEQYF. CDR3 bases: TGTGCCAGCAGCCCTCGGGACAGGGGATCCTACGAGCAGTACTTC.

The V and J genes are TRBV2 and TRBJ1-1, with TRBD1 matching over 10 bases. The germline V gene encodes CDR1 SNHLY and CDR2 FYNNEI. This CDR3 spans 18 amino acids. V was clipped by 5 bases and J by 1 base; unmatched bases: 13. The CDR3 is CASSPRARQGAPNTEAFF. The CDR3 nucleotides read TGTGCCAGCAGTCCCCGGGCCCGACAGGGGGCTCCGAACACTGAAGCTTTCTTT.

The chain carries TRBV19 and TRBJ2-2; a possible D gene is TRBD1 (6 bases). This CDR3 has 13 residues. V lost 6 bases and J lost 4, with 9 bases in between. Germline V gene sequence: CDR1 LNHDA, CDR2 SQIVND (reference sequence). The CDR3: CASSTGSTGELFF. CDR3 sequence (DNA): TGTGCCAGTAGCACAGGGAGCACCGGGGAGCTGTTTTTT.

J is TRBJ2-4 and V is TRBV5-6, with D possibly TRBD1 on 5 matching bases. Germline lookup yields CDR1 SGHDT and CDR2 YYEEEE. V gave up 2 bases and J gave up 9 bases, with 15 bases separating them. The CDR3 covers 14 residues. The CDR3 DNA reads as TGTGCCAGCAGCTTCGGACACCCGCCAGTCATTCAGTACTTC. This sequence encodes CASSFGHPPVIQYF.

The chain is built from TRBV11-2 and TRBJ1-1; weak D call: TRBD1 (5 bases). The CDR3 covers 19 residues. Germline loops: CDR1 SGHAT, CDR2 FQNNGV. The ends were cut back, 1 base at V and 0 bases at J, with 21 bases in the middle. In nucleotides, the CDR3 is TGTGCCAGCAGCTTAGCCGTTGAGGCTAGGGGTTTAATGAACACTGAAGCTTTCTTT. Translated: CASSLAVEARGLMNTEAFF. The entire variable domain, with the rest obtained from reference TRBV11-2 and TRBJ1-1, is as follows: EAGVAQSPRYKIIEKRQSVAFWCNPISGHATLYWYQQILGQGPKLLIQFQNNGVVDDSQLPKDRFSAERLKGVDSTLKIQPAKLEDSAVYLCASSLAVEARGLMNTEAFFGQGTRLTVV.

This chain links TRBV29-1 with TRBJ2-7, with 9 nucleotides matching TRBD1. Germline V lookup: CDR1 SQVTM, CDR2 ANQGSEA. The CDR3 has 14 residues. The trim removed 6 bases at V and 7 bases at J, leaving 13 bases unmatched. CDR3 bases: TGCAGCGTCCCGGGACAGGGAATGGGAGTTGAGCAGTACTTC. Translation: CSVPGQGMGVEQYF.

This chain connects TRBV27 to TRBJ1-6; 8 positions match TRBD1. V was pared by 3 bases and J by 12 bases, with 13 bases of the junction left unmatched. Per the germline V gene, CDR1 is MNHEY and CDR2 is SMNVEV (reference sequence). The CDR3 runs to 16 residues. CDR3 DNA: TGTGCCAGCAGTTTGACCACGGACAGGGAGCAAGAACCCCTCCACTTT. Translating it yields CASSLTTDREQEPLHF.

The gene calls are TRBV19 and TRBJ1-1, with TRBD1 matching 9 bases. Trimming removed 6 bases from V and 3 bases from J; junction bases left unmatched: 5. Germline assignment: CDR1 LNHDA and CDR2 SQIVND (reference sequence). This CDR3 is built from 14 residues. The CDR3 DNA follows: TGTGCCAGTAGCACACAGGGGGCCTACACTGAAGCTTTCTTT. It specifies CASSTQGAYTEAFF.

This chain's CDR3 is CASSPERGDTEAFF. CDR3 coding DNA: TGTGCCAGCAGCCCGGAGCGGGGTGACACTGAAGCTTTCTTT. The chain joins TRBV7-9 to TRBJ1-1; D not certain. V shed 5 bases and J shed 3 bases, with 13 bases lying between them. CDR1 is SEHNR, CDR2 FQNEAQ, per germline (reference sequence). CDR3 length: 14 amino acids.

The V call is TRBV6-5, the J call TRBJ2-3; TRBD1 aligns across 9 bases. CDR1 is MNHEY and CDR2 is SVGAGI in the germline V gene. CDR3 size: 15 residues. With 6 bases clipped from V and 2 bases from J, the junction kept 6 bases outside the gene matches. CDR3 nucleotides: TGTGCCAGCAGCCGCGGGACAGGGACCACAGATACGCAGTATTTT. Protein product: CASSRGTGTTDTQYF.